The clone carrying this TCR beta chain was detected many times. Its antigen is not known. This entry belongs to a study of blood T cells in healthy people across ages. The CDR3 runs 15 residues. Germline CDR1 is SGDLS and CDR2 is YYNGEE. V gave up 0 bases and J gave up 2 bases, with 12 bases separating them. Notes on the study in general: Comparison with aged donors showed that long-lived donors had more naive CD4+ cells and higher diversity.

Primed by a sample-barcoded 5' primer and a J-beta primer mix, a second PCR proceeded for roughly 6 to 12 cycles. All cDNA molecules were each tagged by a template-switch adaptor with 12 random nucleotides. TCRdb itself ran the 5' RACE reads through MiXCR, one entry per CDR3 protein. The profile shows 1.5 million to 2 million distinct CDR3 sequences, 28% of them singletons. Donors ranged from roughly 6 to 90 years old and were healthy Caucasians in Russia. This sequence was found in a woman in her 30s in good health. The rearrangement links TRBV9 to TRBJ2-7, with D unclear. The specimen was blood. CDR3 region: CASSVAGGGAYEQYF. CDR3 DNA sequence: TGTGCCAGCAGCGTAGCGGGTGGCGGAGCCTACGAGCAGTACTTC.